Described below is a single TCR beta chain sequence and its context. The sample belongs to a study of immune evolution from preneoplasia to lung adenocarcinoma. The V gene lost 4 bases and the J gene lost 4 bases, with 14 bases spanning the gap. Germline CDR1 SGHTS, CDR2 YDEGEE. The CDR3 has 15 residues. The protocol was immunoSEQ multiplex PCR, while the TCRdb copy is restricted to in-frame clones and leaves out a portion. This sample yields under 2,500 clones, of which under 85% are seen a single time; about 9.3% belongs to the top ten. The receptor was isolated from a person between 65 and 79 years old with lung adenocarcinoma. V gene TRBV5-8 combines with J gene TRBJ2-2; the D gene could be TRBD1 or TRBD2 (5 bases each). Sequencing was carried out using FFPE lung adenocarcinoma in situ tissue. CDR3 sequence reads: CASSLTGRGTGELFF. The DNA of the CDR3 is TGTGCCAGCAGCCTGACGGGGCGCGGCACCGGGGAGCTGTTTTTT.